This TCR beta chain was identified in a study of blood T cell repertoires in COVID-19. Study context: T cells, B-cell-depleted T cells, or PBMCs provided the cDNA or gDNA that served as material.

The CDR3 contains 17 residues. Germline V lookup: CDR1 SGHAT, CDR2 FQNNGV. With V trimmed by 2 bases and J by 4 bases, 10 bases remained unmatched. Seattle's cohort entered during active infection and was followed longitudinally. The assay was immunoSEQ multiplex PCR, and TCRdb's table has in-frame clones only and misses some. The data show some 390,000 clones, approximately 91% seen once. V gene TRBV11-2 combines with J gene TRBJ2-1; 8 nucleotides line up with TRBD2. Sequencing was carried out using peripheral blood. The TCR was taken from a woman aged 40 to 50 with COVID-19, enrolled during active disease. The CDR3 sequence is CASSLRTSGQAYNEQFF. The CDR3 DNA is TGTGCCAGCAGCTTAAGAACTAGCGGACAAGCGTACAATGAGCAGTTCTTC.